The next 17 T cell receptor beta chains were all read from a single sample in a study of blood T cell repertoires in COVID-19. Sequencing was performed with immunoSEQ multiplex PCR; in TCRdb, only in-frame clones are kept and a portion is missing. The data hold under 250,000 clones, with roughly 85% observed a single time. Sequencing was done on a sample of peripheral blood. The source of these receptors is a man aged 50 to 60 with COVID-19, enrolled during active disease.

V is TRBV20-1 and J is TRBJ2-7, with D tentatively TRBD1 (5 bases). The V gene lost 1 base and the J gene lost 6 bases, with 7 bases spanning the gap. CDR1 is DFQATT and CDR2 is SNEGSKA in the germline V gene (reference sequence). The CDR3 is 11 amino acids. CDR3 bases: TGCAGTGCTAGAGCAGACAGCGAGCAGTACTTC. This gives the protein CSARADSEQYF.

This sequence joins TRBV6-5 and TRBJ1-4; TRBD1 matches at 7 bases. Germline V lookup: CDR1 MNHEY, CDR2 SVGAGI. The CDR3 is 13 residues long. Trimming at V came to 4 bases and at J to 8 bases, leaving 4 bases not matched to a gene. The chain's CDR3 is CASSSRQGEKLFF. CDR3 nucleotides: TGTGCCAGCAGTTCACGACAGGGAGAAAAACTGTTTTTT.

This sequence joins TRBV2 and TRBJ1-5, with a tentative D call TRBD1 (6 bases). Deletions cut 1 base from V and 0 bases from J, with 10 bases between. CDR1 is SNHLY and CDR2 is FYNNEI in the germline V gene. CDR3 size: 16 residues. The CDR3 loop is CASSEETGYSNQPQHF. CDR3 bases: TGTGCCAGCAGTGAAGAGACAGGCTATAGCAATCAGCCCCAGCATTTT.

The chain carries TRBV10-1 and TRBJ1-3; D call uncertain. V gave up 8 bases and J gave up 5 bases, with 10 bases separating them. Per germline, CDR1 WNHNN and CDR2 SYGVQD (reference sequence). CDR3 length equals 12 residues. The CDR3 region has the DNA TGCGCCAGCGGCCTCGACAGAAACACCATATATTTT. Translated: CASGLDRNTIYF.

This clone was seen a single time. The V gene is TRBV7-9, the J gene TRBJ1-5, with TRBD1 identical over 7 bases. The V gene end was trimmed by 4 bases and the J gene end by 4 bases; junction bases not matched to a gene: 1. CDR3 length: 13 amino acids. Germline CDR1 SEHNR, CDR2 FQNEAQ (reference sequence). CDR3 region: CASSSGQNQPQHF. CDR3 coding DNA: TGTGCCAGCAGCTCGGGACAGAATCAGCCCCAGCATTTT.

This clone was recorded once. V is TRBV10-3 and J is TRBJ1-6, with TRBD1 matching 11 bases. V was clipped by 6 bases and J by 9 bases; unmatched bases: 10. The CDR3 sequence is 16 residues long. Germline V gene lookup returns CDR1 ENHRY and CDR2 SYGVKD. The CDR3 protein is CAIRSPGQGGGSPLHF. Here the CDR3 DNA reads TGTGCCATCAGGAGCCCGGGACAGGGGGGAGGTTCACCCCTCCACTTT.

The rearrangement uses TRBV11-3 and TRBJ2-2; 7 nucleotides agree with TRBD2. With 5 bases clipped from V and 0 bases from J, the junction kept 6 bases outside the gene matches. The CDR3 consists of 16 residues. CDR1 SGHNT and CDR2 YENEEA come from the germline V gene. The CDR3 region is CASSPREGTNTGELFF. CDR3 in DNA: TGTGCCAGCAGCCCAAGGGAGGGTACGAACACCGGGGAGCTGTTTTTT. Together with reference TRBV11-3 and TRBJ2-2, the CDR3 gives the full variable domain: EAGVVQSPRYKIIEKKQPVAFWCNPISGHNTLYWYLQNLGQGPELLIRYENEEAVDDSQLPKDRFSAERLKGVDSTLKIQPAELGDSAVYLCASSPREGTNTGELFFGEGSRLTVL.

CDR3 DNA: TGCGCCAGCAGCTTGTCCGGACAGCCTGGAAACACCATATATTTT. Protein sequence: CASSLSGQPGNTIYF. The V gene is TRBV5-1, the J gene TRBJ1-3; D is perhaps TRBD1 (6 bases). The CDR3 has 15 residues. Trimming left V 1 base short and J 2 bases short, with 10 bases between. Germline loops: CDR1 SGHRS, CDR2 YFSETQ.

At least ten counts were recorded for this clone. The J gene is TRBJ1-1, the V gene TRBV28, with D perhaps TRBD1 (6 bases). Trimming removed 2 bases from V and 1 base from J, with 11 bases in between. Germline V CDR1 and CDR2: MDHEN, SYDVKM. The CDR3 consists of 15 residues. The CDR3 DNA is TGTGCCAGCAGTTTAAGGACAGCATCGAACACTGAAGCTTTCTTT. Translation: CASSLRTASNTEAFF.

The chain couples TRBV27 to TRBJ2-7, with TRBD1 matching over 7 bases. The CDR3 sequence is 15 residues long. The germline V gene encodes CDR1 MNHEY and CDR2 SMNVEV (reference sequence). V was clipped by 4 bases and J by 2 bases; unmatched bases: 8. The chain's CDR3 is CASSSNDRVPYEQYF. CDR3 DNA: TGTGCCAGCAGTTCCAACGACAGGGTCCCCTACGAGCAGTACTTC.

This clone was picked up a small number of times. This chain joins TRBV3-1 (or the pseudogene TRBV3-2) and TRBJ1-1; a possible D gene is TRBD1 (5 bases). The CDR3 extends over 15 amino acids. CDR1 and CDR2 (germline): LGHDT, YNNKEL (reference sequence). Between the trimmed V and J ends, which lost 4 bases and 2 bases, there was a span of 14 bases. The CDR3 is CASSLMEGRNTEAFF. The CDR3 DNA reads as TGTGCCAGCAGCCTAATGGAGGGACGTAACACTGAAGCTTTCTTT.

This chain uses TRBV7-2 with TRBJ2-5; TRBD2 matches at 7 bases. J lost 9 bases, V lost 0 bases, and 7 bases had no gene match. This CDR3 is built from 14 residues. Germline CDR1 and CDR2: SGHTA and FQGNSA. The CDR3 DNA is TGTGCCAGCAGCTTAGCGGTAGGGAGGGAGGCCCAGTACTTC. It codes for CASSLAVGREAQYF. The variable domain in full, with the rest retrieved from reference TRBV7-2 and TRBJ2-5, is GAGVSQSPSNKVTEKGKDVELRCDPISGHTALYWYRQSLGQGLEFLIYFQGNSAPDKSGLPSDRFSAERTGGSVSTLTIQRTQQEDSAVYLCASSLAVGREAQYFGPGTRLLVL.

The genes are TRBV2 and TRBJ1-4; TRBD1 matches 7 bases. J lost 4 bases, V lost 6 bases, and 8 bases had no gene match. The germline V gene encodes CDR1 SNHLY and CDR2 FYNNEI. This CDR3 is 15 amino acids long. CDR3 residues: CASRSTGASNEKLFF. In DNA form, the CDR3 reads TGTGCCAGCAGGTCCACAGGGGCAAGTAATGAAAAACTGTTTTTT.

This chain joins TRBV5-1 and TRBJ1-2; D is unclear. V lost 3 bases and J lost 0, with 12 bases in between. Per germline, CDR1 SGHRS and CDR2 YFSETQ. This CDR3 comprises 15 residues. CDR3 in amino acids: CASSSPNRANYGYTF. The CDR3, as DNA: TGCGCCAGCAGCTCCCCGAACAGAGCTAACTATGGCTACACCTTC.

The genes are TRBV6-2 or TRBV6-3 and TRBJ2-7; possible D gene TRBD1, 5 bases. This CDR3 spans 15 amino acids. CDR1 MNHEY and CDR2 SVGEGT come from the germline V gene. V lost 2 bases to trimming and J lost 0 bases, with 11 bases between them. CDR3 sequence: CASSYLRVSSYEQYF. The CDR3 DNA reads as TGTGCCAGCAGTTACCTCAGGGTCAGCTCCTACGAGCAGTACTTC.

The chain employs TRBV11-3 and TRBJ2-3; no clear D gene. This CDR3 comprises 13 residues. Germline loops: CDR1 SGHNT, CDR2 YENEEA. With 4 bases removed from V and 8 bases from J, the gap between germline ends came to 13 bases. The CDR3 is CASSSPLERTQYF. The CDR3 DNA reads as TGTGCCAGCAGCTCCCCTTTAGAGCGTACGCAGTATTTT.

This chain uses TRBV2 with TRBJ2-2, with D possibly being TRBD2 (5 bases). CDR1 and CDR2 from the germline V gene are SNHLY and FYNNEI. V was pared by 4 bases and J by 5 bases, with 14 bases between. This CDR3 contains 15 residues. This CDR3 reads CASSAFEGRTGELFF. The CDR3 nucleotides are TGTGCCAGCAGTGCCTTCGAGGGTCGGACCGGGGAGCTGTTTTTT.